The next 26 T cell receptor beta chains were all read from a single sample in a study of T cells in Graves' hyperthyroidism and ophthalmopathy. RNA transcripts gave rise to amplified TCR beta CDR3 regions. The study used the HTBI primer set for a first-round RT-PCR of the TCR CDR3. Using its own MiXCR run on the multiplex PCR reads, TCRdb lists one record per CDR3 protein. Among hundreds of thousands of distinct CDR3 sequences, 24% were seen once, and the ten largest hold approximately 10%. Sequencing was performed on blood. These receptors originate from a woman in her thirties with Graves' ophthalmopathy.

This clonotype was seen repeatedly, ten times or more. J is TRBJ2-5 and V is TRBV6-1, with D perhaps TRBD2 (5 bases). Germline assignment: CDR1 MNHNS and CDR2 SASEGT. The CDR3 is 16 residues long. Trimming pared 0 bases from V and 2 bases from J, leaving 13 bases between. CDR3 amino acids: CASSEASGIMQETQYF. In DNA form, the CDR3 reads TGTGCCAGCAGTGAAGCATCGGGGATCATGCAAGAGACCCAGTACTTC.

This clonotype has at least ten counts. The V and J genes are TRBV14 and TRBJ2-5; D is unclear. The CDR3 has 13 residues. V shed 4 bases and J shed 2 bases, with 8 bases lying between them. The germline V gene encodes CDR1 SGHDN and CDR2 FVKESK. CDR3 nucleotides: TGTGCCAGCAGCCTAGGATGGCAAGAGACCCAGTACTTC. This sequence encodes CASSLGWQETQYF. The whole variable domain, remainder taken from reference TRBV14 and TRBJ2-5, is EAGVTQFPSHSVIEKGQTVTLRCDPISGHDNLYWYRRVMGKEIKFLLHFVKESKQDESGMPNNRFLAERTGGTYSTLKVQPAELEDSGVYFCASSLGWQETQYFGPGTRLLVL.

The table lists this clonotype with many counts. This chain uses TRBV4-3 with TRBJ1-1; D gene ambiguous. There are 16 residues in the CDR3. V was clipped by 4 bases and J by 1 base, with 16 bases between them. Germline V gene sequence: CDR1 LGHNA, CDR2 YSLEER. The CDR3 coding sequence is TGCGCCAGCAGCCCTTCAGCAGGTTGGCGGAACACTGAAGCTTTCTTT. This translates into CASSPSAGWRNTEAFF.

This clonotype was observed at least ten times. The V gene is TRBV19, the J gene TRBJ1-1; the D gene is possibly TRBD1 (5 bases). This CDR3 is 14 amino acids long. V was clipped by 5 bases and J by 3 bases, with 13 bases between them. The germline V gene has CDR1 LNHDA and CDR2 SQIVND (reference sequence). CDR3 sequence: CASSPDSRDTEAFF. CDR3 nucleotide sequence: TGTGCCAGTAGTCCAGACAGTCGTGACACTGAAGCTTTCTTT.

This clonotype was seen repeatedly, ten times or more. V and J are TRBV2 and TRBJ2-2; no clear D gene. CDR3 size: 15 residues. Germline V lookup: CDR1 SNHLY, CDR2 FYNNEI. Trimming took 4 bases from V and 6 from J, leaving 15 bases between them. CDR3 residues: CASSALEGGSGELFF. CDR3 in DNA: TGTGCCAGCAGTGCTCTCGAAGGTGGCTCCGGGGAGCTGTTTTTT.

The V gene is TRBV28, the J gene TRBJ2-5; unclear D gene. The CDR3 covers 12 residues. Germline CDR1 is MDHEN and CDR2 is SYDVKM. Trimming took off 4 bases at V and 7 bases at J, with 10 bases between the two ends. The CDR3 sequence: CASSWRWGTQYF. DNA of the CDR3: TGTGCCAGCAGTTGGCGTTGGGGGACCCAGTACTTC.

The chain employs TRBV11-2 and TRBJ2-7; 8 nucleotides align to TRBD2. The V and J ends lost 1 base and 7 bases, in that order; junction bases with no gene match: 6. CDR3 length equals 14 residues. Germline loops: CDR1 SGHAT, CDR2 FQNNGV. Written as DNA, the CDR3 is TGTGCCAGCAGCTTAGTCTTAGCGGGGCTTGAGCAGTACTTC. This encodes CASSLVLAGLEQYF.

This clonotype was seen many times. The chain is built from TRBV10-3 and TRBJ1-3, with D unclear. The CDR3 contains 12 residues. The germline V gene has CDR1 ENHRY and CDR2 SYGVKD. V lost 3 bases and J lost 5, with 5 bases in between. The CDR3 reads CAISDSRNTIYF. In DNA form, the CDR3 reads TGTGCCATCAGTGACAGTAGAAACACCATATATTTT.

The sample holds many counts of this clonotype. The CDR3 bases are TGCAGTGCTAGAGTACGCGGAAGTCAAGAGACCCAGTACTTC. It translates to CSARVRGSQETQYF. J is TRBJ2-5 and V is TRBV20-1; no clear D gene. Trimming shortened V by 1 base and J by 2 bases, and 11 bases separated the two germline ends. Looked up from germline, CDR1 is DFQATT and CDR2 is SNEGSKA (reference sequence). The CDR3 spans 14 residues.

The V gene is TRBV27, the J gene TRBJ2-4; D unclear. The germline V gene encodes CDR1 MNHEY and CDR2 SMNVEV (reference sequence). This CDR3 has 15 residues. The germline V and J ends were trimmed by 3 bases and 1 base, with 10 bases remaining between them. CDR3 residues: CASSFSMGAKNIQYF. In DNA, the CDR3 is TGTGCCAGCAGTTTTTCAATGGGGGCCAAAAACATTCAGTACTTC.

This clonotype was observed a handful of times. The chain recombines TRBV27 with TRBJ2-2; 8 bases agree with TRBD2. Per the germline V gene, CDR1 is MNHEY and CDR2 is SMNVEV (reference sequence). CDR3 length: 16 amino acids. V trimming: 2 bases; J trimming: 1 base; junction bases outside the gene matches: 3. In DNA form, the CDR3 reads TGTGCCAGCAGTTTAGAGCTAGCGGGGAACACCGGGGAGCTGTTTTTT. Translated, it gives CASSLELAGNTGELFF.

The chain's CDR3 is CASSRAGTVVYTEAFF. DNA of the CDR3: TGTGCCAGCAGTCGTGCGGGGACAGTAGTATACACTGAAGCTTTCTTT. The chain has TRBV28 and TRBJ1-1; 7 bases are a match to TRBD1. The V gene end was trimmed by 5 bases and the J gene end by 3 bases; junction bases not matched to a gene: 12. The germline V gene encodes CDR1 MDHEN and CDR2 SYDVKM. This CDR3 has 16 amino acids. Based on the CDR3 plus reference TRBV28 and TRBJ1-1, the full variable domain is DVKVTQSSRYLVKRTGEKVFLECVQDMDHENMFWYRQDPGLGLRLIYFSYDVKMKEKGDIPEGYSVSREKKERFSLILESASTNQTSMYLCASSRAGTVVYTEAFFGQGTRLTVV.

This clonotype was seen many times. The CDR3 loop is CASNRGGTPQETQYF. In nucleotides, the CDR3 is TGTGCCAGCAATCGGGGGGGAACTCCTCAAGAGACCCAGTACTTC. The rearrangement links TRBV2 to TRBJ2-5, with 8 bases matching TRBD2. In germline, CDR1 is SNHLY, CDR2 FYNNEI. V trimming: 7 bases; J trimming: 2 bases; junction bases outside the gene matches: 9. CDR3 size: 15 residues.

Many counts were recorded for this clonotype. This chain connects TRBV10-3 to TRBJ1-2; TRBD1 matches at 10 bases. Germline-derived CDR1 and CDR2 are ENHRY and SYGVKD. With V trimmed by 0 bases and J by 6 bases, 4 bases remained unmatched. The CDR3 is 15 amino acids. In DNA form, the CDR3 reads TGTGCCATCAGTGAGTCGACGGGACAGGGGCATGGCTACACCTTC. Its translation: CAISESTGQGHGYTF.

At least ten counts were recorded for this clonotype. The CDR3: CASSRQVSSYGYTF. The CDR3 DNA follows: TGTGCCAGCTCCCGACAGGTATCGTCCTATGGCTACACCTTC. The rearrangement uses TRBV19 and TRBJ1-2, with D tentatively TRBD1 (6 bases). V lost 9 bases and J 4 bases, leaving 18 bases between the germline ends. The CDR3 has 14 amino acids. Germline V CDR1 and CDR2: LNHDA, SQIVND (reference sequence).

This clonotype was seen at least ten times. V gene TRBV12-3 or TRBV12-4 combines with J gene TRBJ1-1, with TRBD1 identical over 8 bases. The CDR3 length is 15 residues. The ends lost 5 bases at V and 3 bases at J; junction bases unmatched: 8. The CDR3 DNA reads as TGTGCCAGCAGTGCACCGACAGGGGTTGACACTGAAGCTTTCTTT. Its protein product is CASSAPTGVDTEAFF.

J is TRBJ2-2 and V is TRBV2; a weak D match, TRBD1 (5 bases). Per germline, CDR1 SNHLY and CDR2 FYNNEI. CDR3 length: 15 amino acids. The V gene lost 3 bases and the J gene lost 5 bases, with 13 bases spanning the gap. The DNA for the CDR3 is TGTGCCAGCAGTGACCTCAGGGCTCGGACCGGGGAGCTGTTTTTT. Protein product: CASSDLRARTGELFF. Filled out from reference TRBV2 and TRBJ2-2, the complete variable domain reads EPEVTQTPSHQVTQMGQEVILRCVPISNHLYFYWYRQILGQKVEFLVSFYNNEISEKSEIFDDQFSVERPDGSNFTLKIRSTKLEDSAMYFCASSDLRARTGELFFGEGSRLTVL.

This clonotype was counted ten times or more. The V call is TRBV13, the J call TRBJ1-1; 7 bases line up with TRBD1. The V gene's germline CDR1 is PRHDT and CDR2 FYEKMQ (reference sequence). V lost 6 bases to trimming and J lost 1 base; unmatched junction nucleotides: 8. The CDR3 runs 15 residues. CDR3 loop: CASREHRGSNTEAFF. The CDR3 DNA reads as TGTGCCAGCAGGGAACACAGGGGATCGAACACTGAAGCTTTCTTT.

This clonotype was seen repeatedly, ten times or more. This chain joins TRBV20-1 and TRBJ2-7, with D possibly TRBD1 on 6 matching bases. CDR1 is DFQATT, CDR2 SNEGSKA, per germline (reference sequence). The CDR3 covers 13 residues. V lost 3 bases, J lost 0 bases, and 9 bases lay in between. CDR3: CSARDSSSYEQYF. CDR3 sequence (DNA): TGCAGTGCTAGGGACAGTAGCTCCTACGAGCAGTACTTC.

The rearrangement uses TRBV6-5 and TRBJ1-1; no firm D call. V was trimmed by 0 bases and J by 11 bases, leaving 13 bases between them. From germline, CDR1 is MNHEY and CDR2 SVGAGI. The CDR3 is 13 amino acids. The CDR3 DNA follows: TGTGCCAGCAGTTACTCCCTGGGGATGGGGGCTTTCTTT. Translation gives CASSYSLGMGAFF.

In its sample, this clonotype was seen a few times. This chain uses TRBV6-2 or TRBV6-3 with TRBJ2-4; tentatively, D is TRBD2 (6 bases). From germline, CDR1 is MNHEY and CDR2 SVGEGT. Trimming removed 6 bases from V and 2 bases from J, with 14 bases in between. This CDR3 has 15 residues. The CDR3 region is CASRLSGPSKNIQYF. The CDR3, as DNA: TGTGCCAGCAGACTGAGCGGGCCCTCCAAAAACATTCAGTACTTC.

The rearrangement uses TRBV28 and TRBJ1-1; 9 bases match TRBD1. With 6 bases clipped from V and 4 bases from J, the junction kept 9 bases outside the gene matches. Germline V CDR1 and CDR2: MDHEN, SYDVKM. This CDR3 is 15 amino acids long. CDR3 sequence (DNA): TGTGCCAGCAGGGGGGGACAGGGCCGGCGCACTGAAGCTTTCTTT. This gives the protein CASRGGQGRRTEAFF.

V is TRBV28 and J is TRBJ1-2; D is ambiguous. V lost 4 bases, J lost 7 bases, and 7 bases lay in between. CDR1 is MDHEN and CDR2 is SYDVKM in the germline V gene. CDR3 length equals 11 residues. The CDR3 coding sequence is TGTGCCAGCAGTTCCCCACGTGGCTACACCTTC. As protein: CASSSPRGYTF.

This clonotype was recorded at least ten times. The chain has TRBV20-1 and TRBJ2-5; D not certain. This CDR3 region has 11 residues. CDR1 DFQATT and CDR2 SNEGSKA come from the germline V gene (reference sequence). Trimming left V 8 bases short and J 5 bases short, with 12 bases between. The CDR3 nucleotides are TGCAGTTCCTCGTTTGTGGAGACCCAGTACTTC. It is translated as CSSSFVETQYF.

This clonotype was observed many times. V and J are TRBV30 and TRBJ2-5, with D unresolved. The CDR3 is made up of 16 amino acids. Germline V CDR1 and CDR2: GTSNPN, SVGIG (reference sequence). Between the trimmed V and J ends, which lost 0 bases and 5 bases, there was a span of 19 bases. DNA for the CDR3: TGTGCCTGGAGTGTACGCTTACTGCTTAACAAGGAGACCCAGTACTTC. Translating it yields CAWSVRLLLNKETQYF.

This clonotype showed up many times. The chain links TRBV2 to TRBJ1-2; the D gene is possibly TRBD1 (6 bases). The ends were cut back, 8 bases at V and 8 bases at J, with 15 bases in the middle. The germline gives CDR1 SNHLY, CDR2 FYNNEI. This CDR3 contains 12 residues. CDR3 loop: CASEIRGLGYTF. CDR3 in DNA: TGTGCCAGCGAGATCAGGGGCTTAGGCTACACCTTC.